This T cell receptor beta chain was found in a study of immune evolution from preneoplasia to lung adenocarcinoma. Study-wide points: Top clone frequencies peaked in normal lung, apparently declining through invasive adenocarcinoma.

The protocol was immunoSEQ multiplex PCR, while the TCRdb copy is restricted to in-frame clones and leaves out a portion. The sample yields approximately 1,400 clones, under 85% seen once. As for this clone: The antigen is unknown.

Two lung cancer pathologists independently confirmed each histologic diagnosis. This TCR came from a person between 65 and 79 years old with lung adenocarcinoma. Material: FFPE atypical adenomatous hyperplasia tissue from the lung. Subset noted: atypical adenomatous hyperplasia (AAH), lung preneoplasia.

CDR3 sequence reads: CAIKRAGGGDTQYF. The CDR3 nucleotides read TGTGCCATCAAAAGAGCGGGAGGGGGGGATACGCAGTATTTT. The J gene is TRBJ2-3, the V gene TRBV10-3; 10 positions agree with TRBD2. The CDR3 length is 14 residues. CDR1 and CDR2 (germline): ENHRY, SYGVKD. J gave up 6 bases and V 7 bases, and 7 bases lay outside the gene matches.